This T cell receptor (beta chain) was found in a study of blood T cell repertoires in COVID-19. Study at large: Acute-phase and convalescent COVID-19 samples originated in the United States, Italy and Spain. From T cells, B-cell-depleted T cells, or PBMCs came the material, which was cDNA or gDNA.

Authors' data handling: Reference gene primer amplification yielded estimated nucleated cell counts. Method: immunoSEQ multiplex PCR; TCRdb's copy keeps in-frame clones and lacks some. V and J calls plus clone size are reproduced from that table; the DNA served to infer D and trimming. Altogether roughly 140,000 clones are present, over 70% being singletons, with the ten largest covering approximately 3.5%. This CDR3 has 16 residues. The germline V gene encodes CDR1 SGHTA and CDR2 FQGNSA. V lost 2 bases and J lost 7; bases outside the gene matches: 8. Sequencing was performed on peripheral blood. This TCR was sampled from a man between 65 and 80 years old who had recovered from COVID-19. The chain joins TRBV7-2 to TRBJ2-2, with TRBD2 matching 9 bases. The CDR3 DNA sequence: TGTGCCAGCAGCTTAAAAGCGGGAGGCCCCGGCGGGGAGCTGTTTTTT. Translating it yields CASSLKAGGPGGELFF.